This paragraph reports one T cell receptor beta chain. The data belong to a study of T cell responses to AZD1222 COVID-19 vaccine. Produced via immunoSEQ multiplex PCR; TCRdb's table is partial and in-frame only. The sample records around 25,000 clones, around nine tenths being singletons. This CDR3 contains 14 residues. CDR1 is SNHLY, CDR2 FYNNEI, per germline. V was clipped by 7 bases and J by 9 bases, with 19 bases between them. This rearrangement joins TRBV2 to TRBJ2-1; D unresolved. Sequences were derived from peripheral blood, sampled 28 days after the second AZD1222 dose. The receptor was derived from an adult who received the AZD1222 COVID-19 vaccine. The CDR3 protein is CASTEGPVLGEQFF. DNA of the CDR3: TGTGCCAGCACCGAAGGACCCGTCCTTGGTGAGCAGTTCTTC. Filled out from reference TRBV2 and TRBJ2-1, the complete variable domain reads EPEVTQTPSHQVTQMGQEVILRCVPISNHLYFYWYRQILGQKVEFLVSFYNNEISEKSEIFDDQFSVERPDGSNFTLKIRSTKLEDSAMYFCASTEGPVLGEQFFGPGTRLTVL.